The present T cell receptor beta chain was sequenced within a study of cytomegalovirus exposure and HLA in healthy donors (dated by TCRdb to about 2017). Regarding the research as a whole: In an earlier analysis of several hundred of the donors, 276 Gb of sequence data and some 120 million unique TCR beta sequences from roughly 190 million T cells were reported. About 300 gigabases of sequencing data and around 90 million unique TCR sequences made up an early release that covered nearly 650 HLA-typed donors. Donor age, sex, ethnicity and CMV serostatus were collected together with the repertoire data. A later analysis re-examined previously published TCR beta repertoires from about 670 donors and added high-resolution HLA genotyping to investigate patterns of TCR occurrence. The study was designed to test whether signatures of past pathogen exposure could be identified by cataloging public T cell receptors. Besides the first cohort of 666 subjects, a separate validation cohort made up of over 95 different subjects was used. A few DR-DQ haplotypes were handled as single units for association and clustering because linkage in the cohort was strong. Of the roughly 390 genotyped donors, approximately 80% were placed in the genetic ancestry cluster associated with self-reported Caucasian donors. In an earlier analysis of roughly 600 of the donors, high-throughput TCR beta sequencing was used to judge whether each TCR beta V gene segment behaved as functional or pseudogenic. Both class I and class II loci were covered by HLA typing, at four-digit resolution. Typing coverage differed by locus: A, B, C, DRB1 and DQB1 were typed in about 620-640 donors, DQA1 in roughly 510, DPA1 in some 610, and DPB1 in 400 to 490. A later genetic analysis took genome-wide SNP genotypes for about 55% of the 666 donors and used that subset as a discovery cohort. Across under 500 genotyped donors of the cohort, an average of roughly 230,000 unique TCR beta nucleotide sequences per donor were sequenced, and 15% to 20% of those sequences were non-productive. Every discovery cohort repertoire had been produced on one sequencing platform. The study combined high-throughput TCR immunosequencing, statistical association of individual TCRs with disease status, and machine learning to predict cytomegalovirus infection status. The study used immunosequencing to profile the T cell repertoires of several hundred subjects and linked those repertoires to cytomegalovirus serostatus. Rather than drawing on any new phenotypic data, the later analysis identified candidate immune exposures from TCR beta sequences and the way those sequences occurred across donors. Points the paper makes about the study in general: Across donors, most TCR sequences were observed very rarely, whereas some public TCRs were present in many individuals. According to the authors, the approach could potentially be generalized to other disease states and immunological phenotypes. In vitro tests confirmed that three of the cytomegalovirus-associated TCR beta chains recognize cytomegalovirus antigens. When HLA alleles, especially DR and DQ, strongly co-occurred, attributing TCR associations to individual alleles was difficult. In a later genetic analysis, fewer N-insertions in productive TCRs were reported among donors in an Asian-associated ancestry cluster than the 666-donor mean. At a false discovery rate of 0.05, a later analysis linked roughly 17,000 TCR beta sequences to specific HLA alleles. Because HLA typing was missing for some donors at each locus, association tests included only the typed subset. A total of around 150 TCR beta chains were listed by the study as associated with cytomegalovirus. The sequencing pipeline was judged likely to have produced a cluster of highly shared sequence variants as a technical artifact. The cohort was sequenced for TCR beta chains only, and without alpha or paired-chain data the features that could be detected were limited. Compared with equally common non-associated chains, HLA-associated TCR beta chains in a later analysis were more clonally expanded and had lower generation probabilities. In both the original and validation cohorts, the classifier was reported to diagnose cytomegalovirus status with high specificity and sensitivity. In a later analysis, several top co-occurrence clusters were reported to appear linked to parvovirus B19, influenza, CMV and Epstein-Barr virus. An association between a missense DCLRE1C variant and V-gene and J-gene trimming of TCR beta chains was found in a later genetic analysis and replicated in an independent cohort. According to a later analysis, most CMV-associated TCR beta chains appeared to be HLA-restricted, and the HLA associations seemed to be driven largely by CMV exposure. In a later analysis, TCR association rates were found to vary across HLA loci, with the most associated TCRs seen for DRB1 alleles and the fewest for HLA-C alleles. For the cohort, immune exposure information was limited to CMV serostatus. An earlier analysis of approximately 570 of the donors showed that most TCR beta V segments appeared in productive rearrangements either about 87% or about 30% of the time, which broadly matched IMGT annotations. Over 15 rarely observed V segments, including chromosome 9 orphons, were excluded from the earlier analysis of about 610 of the donors because counts were too low. Presence/absence analyses assumed roughly uniform sequencing depth across donors, an assumption that may not hold. Correlated functional status among segregating V segments might reflect linkage disequilibrium, but an unknown experimental factor could not be ruled out. A further reported finding was that TCR beta sequences accurately predicted the HLA-A and HLA-B alleles for most subjects in the first cohort.

The library was prepared using the immunoSEQ multiplex PCR assay. For the multiplex PCR, a mixture combining 60 forward primers for TCR Vbeta segments and 13 reverse primers for TCR Jbeta segments was used. The CDR3 region of rearranged TCR beta genes was amplified from genomic DNA with a multiplex PCR assay. The Illumina HiSeq System was used to sequence the amplified TCR beta libraries as 87-base-pair reads. The original methods were these. A later analysis counted tens of millions of unique TCR beta chains across the roughly 700 repertoires, and approximately 11 million of these chains were shared by at least two donors. To remove PCR and sequencing errors, raw reads were error-corrected and collapsed into unique sequences using a nearest-neighbor algorithm that merged closely related sequences. To assign V, D and J gene segments, CDR3 sequences were aligned to IMGT reference sequences. For a sequence to be retained, at least a six-nucleotide match to both a V gene segment and a J gene segment was required. A rearrangement counted as productive if the CDR3 had no stop codons and remained in frame with V and J, and every other rearrangement counted as non-productive. CDR3 was defined by IMGT convention, running from the second conserved V-encoded cysteine to the conserved J-encoded phenylalanine. In an earlier analysis of more than 550 of the donors, sequences lacking an unambiguous match to a single V gene segment were excluded. In an earlier analysis of approximately 610 of the donors, V segments were called functional above 56.7% productive rearrangements and were called segregating when the between-donor standard deviation exceeded 5%. A statistical classification framework was built to diagnose cytomegalovirus status from the catalog of TCR beta chain sequences. A later analysis assigned V and J genes by comparing TCR nucleotide sequences with IMGT/GENE-DB human TR gene sequences. A later analysis assigned CDR3 sequences and most-parsimonious VDJ recombination scenarios with the TCRdist pipeline. In a later analysis, each TCR beta chain was defined by its CDR3 amino acid sequence together with its V-gene family, and reads lacking a unique V-gene family were excluded. To address suspected cross-contamination and a sequencing artifact, a later analysis removed 592 highly shared, low-generation-probability nucleotide sequences. A later analysis calculated a clonal expansion index for each public chain from normalized within-repertoire ranks of inferred template counts. In a later analysis, generation probabilities were computed with a VDJ recombination model fitted to out-of-frame rearrangements, and the resulting probabilities were checked against IGoR. In a later analysis, hypergeometric tests were used to score TCR-TCR, TCR-HLA and TCR-CMV co-occurrence, with a repertoire-size bias correction applied to TCR pairs. False discovery rates were estimated in a later analysis by permuting HLA or CMV assignments 20 times. A later analysis grouped co-occurring TCRs with DBSCAN, adding TCRdist sequence similarity when clustering within HLA-allele-positive subsets. Repertoires with fewer than 30,000 or more than 120,000 public chains were left out of co-occurrence clustering, as were several repertoires with anomalous nucleotide sharing. In TCRdb, the immuneACCESS table is reduced to in-frame sequences with V and J assigned. These tables do not hold every clone; where another copy was compared, an unresolved V gene accounts for under half, and the others remain unexplained. V, J and clone size derive from that table, while D and trimming were established from the DNA sequence. Within this sample are around 190,000 clones, with more than 65% of them counted one time only. The ten largest clones represent about 3% of the sample.

The cohort was made up of approximately 670 healthy bone marrow donors. All cohort members were sampled while nominally healthy, although unrecorded immune exposures were likely present. The donor tested CMV seronegative and was one of the 352 seronegative cohort members. A peripheral blood sample was collected from each donor, and TCR beta sequencing was performed on peripheral blood mononuclear cells. Genomic DNA extraction from the blood cell samples was performed with the Qiagen DNeasy Blood Extraction Kit. Worth noting for this clone: What this receptor recognizes is not known. No base qualities exist here, and no much larger clone lies one base off it.

This sequence originates from a female donor in good health and CMV-seronegative. The sequenced sample consisted of PBMCs.

The sequence in DNA is TGTGCCAGTAGTCCCGGACAGCTAGCTTACGAGCAGTACTTC. This encodes CASSPGQLAYEQYF. The sequence is built from TRBV19 and TRBJ2-7, with a weak D call of TRBD1 (6 bases match). From the cysteine through the phenylalanine, the CDR3 covers 14 amino acids. Just the 42-base CDR3 DNA is kept, in frame starting at base 1. Trimming removed 5 bases from V and 4 bases from J, leaving 15 bases between the germline ends. CDR1 and CDR2 were assigned from the germline V gene (reference sequence) as LNHDA and SQIVND.